These 18 T cell receptor beta chains were sequenced from one sample in a study of OX40 agonist ivuxolimab in advanced cancers. Produced via immunoSEQ multiplex PCR; TCRdb's table is partial and in-frame only. The sample records 45,000 or so clones, about 88% being singletons. The material was CD4+ or CD8+ T cells sorted from blood, obtained in a trial of the OX40 agonist ivuxolimab. The receptors were gathered from an adult with an advanced solid tumor such as melanoma, head and neck, liver or kidney cancer.

This clone was counted a single time. The chain recombines TRBV9 with TRBJ1-3; TRBD1 aligns across 9 bases. In germline, CDR1 is SGDLS, CDR2 YYNGEE. The trim removed 0 bases at V and 4 bases at J, leaving 5 bases unmatched. There are 16 residues in the CDR3. The CDR3 protein is CASSVAWGQGGNTIYF. In DNA, the CDR3 is TGTGCCAGCAGCGTAGCTTGGGGACAGGGCGGAAACACCATATATTTT.

The chain employs TRBV28 and TRBJ1-5; TRBD1 aligns across 9 bases. There are 17 residues in the CDR3. Per germline, CDR1 MDHEN and CDR2 SYDVKM. J gave up 4 bases and V 7 bases, and 14 bases lay outside the gene matches. CDR3 protein: CASKPSGTGIKNQPQHF. The CDR3 DNA reads TGTGCCAGCAAGCCCTCCGGGACAGGGATAAAAAATCAGCCCCAGCATTTT.

The chain couples TRBV25-1 to TRBJ1-3; D is unclear. The CDR3 is made up of 14 amino acids. Per germline, CDR1 MGHDK and CDR2 SYGVNS. Trimming removed 0 bases from V and 2 bases from J, with 5 bases in between. CDR3 bases: TGTGCCAGCAGTGAATACGTAGCTGGAAACACCATATATTTT. It translates to CASSEYVAGNTIYF.

The chain combines TRBV7-9 with TRBJ2-7; TRBD2 matches 10 bases. Germline V gene sequence: CDR1 SEHNR, CDR2 FQNEAQ (reference sequence). The CDR3 loop spans 15 amino acids. With V trimmed by 1 base and J by 6 bases, 6 bases remained unmatched. In nucleotides, the CDR3 is TGTGCCAGCAGCTTAGGGGCTAGCGGGAGATCCGAGCAGTACTTC. The encoded protein is CASSLGASGRSEQYF.

The genes are TRBV30 and TRBJ2-1; no definite D call. Germline lookup yields CDR1 GTSNPN and CDR2 SVGIG (reference sequence). V lost 6 bases and J lost 4, with 16 bases in between. CDR3 length: 14 amino acids. The CDR3 protein is CACLLRQTYNEQFF. CDR3 DNA: TGTGCCTGCCTCCTTCGCCAGACTTACAATGAGCAGTTCTTC.

V gene TRBV4-1 combines with J gene TRBJ2-5; D is unresolved. This CDR3 is 13 amino acids long. V shed 2 bases and J shed 2 bases, with 6 bases lying between them. Germline V CDR1 and CDR2: MGHRA, YSYEKL. In DNA form, the CDR3 reads TGCGCCAGCAGCCAAACGGGTCAAGAGACCCAGTACTTC. This sequence encodes CASSQTGQETQYF.

The gene calls are TRBV4-3 and TRBJ2-3, with 12 bases fitting TRBD2. The CDR3 length is 18 residues. Per germline, CDR1 LGHNA and CDR2 YSLEER. The J segment lost 4 bases and the V segment lost 0 bases, leaving 8 bases of the junction unmatched. CDR3 region: CASSQDRLAGGHADTQYF. The CDR3 nucleotides are TGCGCCAGCAGCCAAGATAGGCTAGCGGGAGGGCACGCAGATACGCAGTATTTT.

The gene calls are TRBV5-1 and TRBJ2-5; TRBD2 might be the D (5 bases). Germline V lookup: CDR1 SGHRS, CDR2 YFSETQ. Between the trimmed V and J ends, which lost 4 bases and 2 bases, there was a span of 12 bases. This CDR3 is 14 amino acids long. CDR3 sequence (DNA): TGCGCCAGCAGCCTAACCGGGATTCAAGAGACCCAGTACTTC. It specifies CASSLTGIQETQYF.

The rearrangement joins TRBV5-4 to TRBJ2-3; 11 bases match TRBD1. The germline gives CDR1 SGHNT, CDR2 YYREEE (reference sequence). The CDR3 covers 14 residues. With 5 bases clipped from V and 3 bases from J, the junction kept 2 bases outside the gene matches. CDR3: CASRRDRGTDTQYF. In DNA form, the CDR3 reads TGTGCCAGCAGGCGGGACAGGGGGACAGATACGCAGTATTTT.

This clone has just one count. The chain is built from TRBV28 and TRBJ2-1, with D tentatively TRBD1 (6 bases). Looked up from germline, CDR1 is MDHEN and CDR2 is SYDVKM. CDR3 length: 15 amino acids. Trimming took off 6 bases at V and 4 bases at J, with 16 bases between the two ends. The chain's CDR3 is CASRQAGTRYNEQFF. As DNA, the CDR3 is TGTGCCAGCAGACAAGCCGGGACACGATACAATGAGCAGTTCTTC.

The V and J genes are TRBV27 and TRBJ2-3; tentatively, D is TRBD2 (6 bases). Trimming removed 3 bases at V and 3 bases at J, with 10 bases between. The CDR3 has 14 residues. CDR1 is MNHEY, CDR2 SMNVEV, per germline (reference sequence). The CDR3 sequence: CASSLVLATDTQYF. The CDR3 coding sequence is TGTGCCAGCAGTTTGGTACTAGCTACAGATACGCAGTATTTT.

Only one count was recorded for this clone. The chain joins TRBV7-3 to TRBJ2-1; 10 bases fit TRBD2. V lost 2 bases and J lost 6; bases outside the gene matches: 7. The CDR3 totals 16 residues. CDR1 and CDR2 from the germline V gene are SGHTA and FQGTGA. The CDR3 loop is CASSLLSGRDGNEQFF. CDR3 nucleotides: TGTGCCAGCAGCTTATTGAGCGGGAGGGATGGCAATGAGCAGTTCTTC.

The table lists this clone with a few counts. V and J are TRBV19 and TRBJ1-2, with 7 positions matching TRBD1. Germline V lookup: CDR1 LNHDA, CDR2 SQIVND (reference sequence). The ends lost 5 bases at V and 0 bases at J; junction bases unmatched: 6. This CDR3 has 15 amino acids. The CDR3 nucleotides read TGTGCCAGTAGTGCACAGGGGATATCTAACTATGGCTACACCTTC. This codes for CASSAQGISNYGYTF.

The chain recombines TRBV28 with TRBJ1-5; 10 positions match TRBD1. With V trimmed by 4 bases and J by 10 bases, 7 bases remained unmatched. Germline V lookup: CDR1 MDHEN, CDR2 SYDVKM. The CDR3 spans 14 residues. CDR3 protein: CASSSGTGVFPQHF. The DNA for the CDR3 is TGTGCCAGCAGTTCCGGGACAGGGGTCTTCCCCCAGCATTTT.

The chain carries TRBV6-5 and TRBJ1-2; the D is unclear. The CDR3 has 10 amino acids. Germline CDR1 reads MNHEY; CDR2 reads SVGAGI. The V and J ends lost 6 bases and 5 bases respectively, with 4 bases between them. CDR3 region: CASRSYGYTF. In DNA form, the CDR3 reads TGTGCCAGCAGAAGTTATGGCTACACCTTC.

This sequence joins TRBV15 and TRBJ2-7, with 8 bases aligning to TRBD2. Trimming cost V 0 bases and J 0 bases; bases outside gene matches: 7. The CDR3 sequence is 17 residues long. Germline CDR1 is LNHNV and CDR2 is YYDKDF (reference sequence). CDR3 sequence: CATSRDPLGTSSYEQYF. The CDR3, as DNA: TGTGCCACCAGCAGAGATCCACTTGGGACTAGCTCCTACGAGCAGTACTTC.

The chain couples TRBV9 to TRBJ1-5; TRBD1 is a possible D gene (6 bases). V was clipped by 1 base and J by 7 bases, with 18 bases between them. This CDR3 spans 16 amino acids. CDR1 is SGDLS and CDR2 is YYNGEE in the germline V gene. CDR3 DNA: TGTGCCAGCAGCGTACAACCACAGGGCGAAGGGCAGCCCCAGCATTTT. It specifies CASSVQPQGEGQPQHF. Based on the CDR3 plus reference TRBV9 and TRBJ1-5, the full variable domain is DSGVTQTPKHLITATGQRVTLRCSPRSGDLSVYWYQQSLDQGLQFLIQYYNGEERAKGNILERFSAQQFPDLHSELNLSSLELGDSALYFCASSVQPQGEGQPQHFGDGTRLSIL.

This clone was seen a few times. The genes are TRBV6-1 and TRBJ1-3; perhaps TRBD1 as D (6 bases). Germline V gives CDR1 MNHNS, CDR2 SASEGT. V lost 5 bases and J 7 bases, leaving 15 bases between the germline ends. The CDR3 spans 14 residues. Written as DNA, the CDR3 is TGTGCCAGCAGTCCTGGACAGAGCGGGAACACCATATATTTT. Protein sequence: CASSPGQSGNTIYF.